Below are 5 T cell receptor beta chains sequenced from a single sample in a study of T cell responses to AZD1222 COVID-19 vaccine. Some clones are missing from TCRdb's copy, which holds only in-frame ones; the method was immunoSEQ multiplex PCR. The table includes approximately 89,000 clones, under 95% detected once. The source was peripheral blood, collected on day 0 of AZD1222 vaccination. These TCRs come from an adult in good health.

This chain joins TRBV19 and TRBJ2-7; D gene unclear. V lost 2 bases and J lost 0, with 11 bases in between. Germline CDR1 LNHDA, CDR2 SQIVND (reference sequence). The CDR3 is 15 residues long. This CDR3 is CASSINTDSSYEQYF. The CDR3 bases are TGTGCCAGTAGTATAAACACAGATAGCTCCTACGAGCAGTACTTC.

The V call is TRBV28, the J call TRBJ2-1; 7 positions match TRBD2. CDR1 MDHEN and CDR2 SYDVKM come from the germline V gene. V lost 4 bases and J lost 3; bases outside the gene matches: 3. The CDR3 spans 14 residues. In DNA, the CDR3 is TGTGCCAGCAGTTATGGCGGGAGCTACAATGAGCAGTTCTTC. It codes for CASSYGGSYNEQFF.

This clone was detected only a few times. This rearrangement joins TRBV28 to TRBJ1-1; TRBD1 agrees at 12 bases. Germline values: CDR1 MDHEN, CDR2 SYDVKM. With 6 bases clipped from V and 0 bases from J, the junction kept 5 bases outside the gene matches. The CDR3 totals 16 residues. The CDR3 region is CASSRGQGAMNTEAFF. DNA of the CDR3: TGTGCCAGCAGCCGGGGACAGGGGGCGATGAACACTGAAGCTTTCTTT.

This chain uses TRBV28 with TRBJ1-1; D unclear. The germline V and J ends were trimmed by 2 bases and 3 bases, with 7 bases remaining between them. The CDR3 is 13 residues long. Germline V gives CDR1 MDHEN, CDR2 SYDVKM. The DNA of the CDR3 is TGTGCCAGCAGTTTACCGGGATACACTGAAGCTTTCTTT. The encoded protein is CASSLPGYTEAFF.

V usage is TRBV2 and J usage is TRBJ2-1, with TRBD2 identical over 8 bases. The CDR3 covers 14 residues. Trimming at V came to 7 bases and at J to 3 bases, leaving 5 bases not matched to a gene. Germline assignment: CDR1 SNHLY and CDR2 FYNNEI. As DNA, the CDR3 is TGTGCCAGCAAACGGGAGGGGGACTACAATGAGCAGTTCTTC. It codes for CASKREGDYNEQFF.